The 2 T cell receptor beta chains given below trace back to one sample, sequenced in a study of PD-1 blockade in classical Hodgkin lymphoma. Profiling relied on immunoSEQ multiplex PCR, and the TCRdb table lists in-frame clones only, not all of them. The sample carries fewer than 25,000 clones, approximately 80% recorded once. Every single patient, without exception, relapsed after autologous stem cell transplantation, and brentuximab vedotin exposure varied. This specimen was peripheral blood mononuclear cells (PBMCs), taken at baseline. These receptor sequences come from a human donor with classical Hodgkin lymphoma.

There are a few counts of this clone. The chain joins TRBV4-2 to TRBJ2-5; D uncertain. Deletions cut 1 base from V and 4 bases from J, with 7 bases between. The CDR3 is 13 residues long. The germline V gene encodes CDR1 LGHNA and CDR2 YNFKEQ. The CDR3 loop reads CASSQGGRETQYF. CDR3 DNA sequence: TGTGCCAGCAGCCAAGGGGGTAGAGAGACCCAGTACTTC.

The chain is built from TRBV4-3 and TRBJ2-2, with D hard to call. Germline loops: CDR1 LGHNA, CDR2 YSLEER. Deletions cut 1 base from V and 6 bases from J, with 12 bases between. This CDR3 contains 15 residues. This CDR3 is CASSQVVPVAGELFF. The CDR3 DNA reads TGCGCCAGCAGCCAAGTGGTACCGGTGGCCGGGGAGCTGTTTTTT.